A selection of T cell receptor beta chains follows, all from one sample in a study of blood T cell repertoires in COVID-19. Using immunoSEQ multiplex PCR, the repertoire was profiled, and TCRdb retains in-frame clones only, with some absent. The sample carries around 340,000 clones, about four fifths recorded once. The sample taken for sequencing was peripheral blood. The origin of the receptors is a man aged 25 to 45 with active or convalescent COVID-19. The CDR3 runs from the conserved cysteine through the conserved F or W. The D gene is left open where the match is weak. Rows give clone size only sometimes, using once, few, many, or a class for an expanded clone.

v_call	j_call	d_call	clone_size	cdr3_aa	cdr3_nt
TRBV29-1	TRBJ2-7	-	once	CSVAPQTSYEQYF	TGCAGCGTTGCCCCACAGACATCCTACGAGCAGTACTTC
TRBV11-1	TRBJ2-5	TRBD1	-	CASSLAQQGVQETQYF	TGTGCCAGCAGCTTAGCTCAACAGGGGGTTCAAGAGACCCAGTACTTC
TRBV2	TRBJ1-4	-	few	CASQREGEKLFF	TGTGCCAGCCAAAGGGAGGGAGAAAAACTGTTTTTT
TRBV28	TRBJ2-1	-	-	CASSLTEEQFF	TGTGCCAGCAGTTTGACAGAAGAGCAGTTCTTC
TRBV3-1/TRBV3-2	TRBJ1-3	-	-	CASSQFLRDTIYF	TGTGCCAGCAGCCAATTTCTGCGGGACACCATATATTTT
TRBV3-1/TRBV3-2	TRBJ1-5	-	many	CASSQGPGQPQHF	TGTGCCAGCAGCCAAGGTCCCGGGCAGCCCCAGCATTTT
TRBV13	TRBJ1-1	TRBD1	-	CASSFGTGVAFF	TGTGCCAGCAGCTTTGGGACAGGGGTGGCTTTCTTT
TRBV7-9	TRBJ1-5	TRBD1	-	CASSFYDRGGNQPQHF	TGTGCCAGCAGCTTCTACGACAGGGGGGGCAATCAGCCCCAGCATTTT
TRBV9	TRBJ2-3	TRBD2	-	CASGLAGGDTQYF	TGTGCCAGCGGTCTAGCGGGGGGGGATACGCAGTATTTT
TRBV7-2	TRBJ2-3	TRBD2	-	CASSWGAGSSTDTQYF	TGTGCCAGCAGCTGGGGAGCGGGGTCTAGCACAGATACGCAGTATTTT
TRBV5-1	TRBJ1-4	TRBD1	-	CASSRGTADEKLFF	TGCGCCAGCAGCCGTGGGACAGCCGATGAAAAACTGTTTTTT
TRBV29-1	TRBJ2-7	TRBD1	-	CSVVGTGAYEQYF	TGCAGCGTTGTGGGGACAGGAGCCTACGAGCAGTACTTC
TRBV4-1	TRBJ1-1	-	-	CASSQGPVEEAFF	TGCGCCAGCAGCCAAGGCCCTGTGGAGGAAGCTTTCTTT
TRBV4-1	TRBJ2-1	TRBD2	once	CASSRPEGLVHNEQFF	TGCGCCAGCAGCCGCCCTGAGGGACTAGTACACAATGAGCAGTTCTTC
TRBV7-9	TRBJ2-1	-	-	CASSSGLYNEQFF	TGTGCCAGCAGCTCGGGACTGTACAATGAGCAGTTCTTC
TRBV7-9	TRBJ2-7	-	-	CASSLTDYEQYF	TGTGCCAGCAGTTTGACAGACTACGAGCAGTACTTC
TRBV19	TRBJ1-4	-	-	CASSPSGGYNEKLFF	TGTGCCAGTAGCCCATCCGGGGGATATAATGAAAAACTGTTTTTT
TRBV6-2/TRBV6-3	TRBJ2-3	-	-	CASSSLVGGSDTQYF	TGTGCCAGCAGTTCCCTAGTCGGGGGTAGCGATACGCAGTATTTT
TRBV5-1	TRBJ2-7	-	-	CASSGVRTYEQYF	TGCGCCAGCAGTGGTGTCAGAACCTACGAGCAGTACTTC
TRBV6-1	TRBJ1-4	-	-	CASSEAGGGEKLFF	TGTGCCAGCAGTGAAGCGGGGGGAGGAGAAAAACTGTTTTTT
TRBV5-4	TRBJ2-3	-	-	CASSPGLIGTDTQYF	TGTGCCAGCAGCCCAGGACTGATTGGCACAGATACGCAGTATTTT
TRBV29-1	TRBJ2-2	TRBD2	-	CSVERLAGARTGELFF	TGCAGCGTTGAACGACTAGCGGGAGCCCGAACCGGGGAGCTGTTTTTT
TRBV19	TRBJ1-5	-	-	CASSSQGKDDQPQHF	TGTGCCAGTAGTTCACAGGGAAAGGACGATCAGCCCCAGCATTTT
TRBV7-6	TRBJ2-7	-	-	CASSSPGGGKQYF	TGTGCCAGCAGCTCCCCCGGGGGAGGAAAGCAGTACTTC
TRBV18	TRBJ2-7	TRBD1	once	CASSARQGITYEQYF	TGTGCCAGCTCAGCTCGACAGGGTATTACCTACGAGCAGTACTTC
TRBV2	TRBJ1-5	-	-	CASSLGHSSNQPQHF	TGTGCCAGCAGCCTGGGACACAGTAGCAATCAGCCCCAGCATTTT
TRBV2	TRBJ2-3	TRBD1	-	CASRDTGTGTFWASTDTQYF	TGTGCCAGCAGGGATACCGGGACAGGGACTTTTTGGGCTAGCACAGATACGCAGTATTTT
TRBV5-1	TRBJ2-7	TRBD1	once	CASSSGGSEQYF	TGCGCCAGCAGCTCAGGGGGATCCGAGCAGTACTTC
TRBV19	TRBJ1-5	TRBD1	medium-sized	CAGSGTGGQPQHF	TGTGCCGGTTCCGGGACAGGGGGGCAGCCCCAGCATTTT
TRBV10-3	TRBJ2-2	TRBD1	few	CAITGGTGYGELFF	TGTGCCATCACCGGAGGGACAGGTTACGGGGAGCTGTTTTTT
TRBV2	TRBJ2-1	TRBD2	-	CASGLAGLSAYNEQFF	TGTGCCAGCGGACTAGCGGGGCTTTCAGCTTACAATGAGCAGTTCTTC
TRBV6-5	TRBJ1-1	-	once	CASTLEGVVTEAFF	TGTGCCAGCACCCTCGAGGGGGTGGTCACTGAAGCTTTCTTT
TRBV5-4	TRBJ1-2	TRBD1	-	CASSLVWDREGYGYTF	TGTGCCAGCAGCTTGGTTTGGGACAGAGAAGGCTATGGCTACACCTTC
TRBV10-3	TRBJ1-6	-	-	CAIGGGGDSPLHF	TGTGCCATAGGTGGGGGGGGCGATTCACCCCTCCACTTT
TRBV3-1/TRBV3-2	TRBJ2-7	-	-	CASSHYYEQYF	TGTGCCAGCAGCCACTACTACGAGCAGTACTTC
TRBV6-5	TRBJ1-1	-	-	CASSYIRENTEAFF	TGTGCCAGCAGTTACATCCGGGAGAACACTGAAGCTTTCTTT
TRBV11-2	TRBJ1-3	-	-	CASSFGGAGNTIYF	TGTGCCAGCAGCTTCGGGGGGGCTGGAAACACCATATATTTT
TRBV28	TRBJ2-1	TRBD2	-	CASRGTSGYNEQFF	TGTGCCAGCAGGGGGACTAGCGGTTACAATGAGCAGTTCTTC
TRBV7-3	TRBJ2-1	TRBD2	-	CASSFSGNEQFF	TGTGCCAGCAGCTTTAGCGGGAATGAGCAGTTCTTC
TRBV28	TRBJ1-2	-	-	CASSIREYGYTF	TGTGCCAGCAGTATACGGGAGTATGGCTACACCTTC
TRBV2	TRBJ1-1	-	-	CASGGDTEAFF	TGTGCCAGCGGAGGAGACACTGAAGCTTTCTTT
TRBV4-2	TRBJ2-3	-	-	CASSQGVGATSTDTQYF	TGTGCCAGCAGCCAAGGGGTGGGAGCGACTAGCACAGATACGCAGTATTTT
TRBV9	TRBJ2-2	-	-	CASSPTGLTTGELFF	TGTGCCAGCAGCCCAACAGGGTTAACCACCGGGGAGCTGTTTTTT